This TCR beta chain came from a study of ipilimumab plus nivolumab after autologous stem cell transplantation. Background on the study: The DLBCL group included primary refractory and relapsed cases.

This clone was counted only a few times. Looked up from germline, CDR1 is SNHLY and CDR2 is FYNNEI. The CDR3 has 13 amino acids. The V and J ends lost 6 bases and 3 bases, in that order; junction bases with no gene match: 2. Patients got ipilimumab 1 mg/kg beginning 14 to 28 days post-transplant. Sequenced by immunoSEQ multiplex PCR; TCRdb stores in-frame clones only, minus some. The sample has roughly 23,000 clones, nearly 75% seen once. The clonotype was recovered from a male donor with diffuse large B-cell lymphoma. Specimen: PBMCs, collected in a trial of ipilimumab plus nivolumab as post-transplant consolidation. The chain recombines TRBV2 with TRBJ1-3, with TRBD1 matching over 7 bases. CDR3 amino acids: CASRQGFGNTIYF. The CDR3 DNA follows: TGTGCCAGCAGACAGGGGTTTGGAAACACCATATATTTT.